This T cell receptor beta chain was captured in a study of blood T cell repertoires in COVID-19. About the study: Italy, Spain and the United States were the sources of the convalescent and acute COVID-19 samples. T cells, B-cell-depleted T cells, or PBMCs provided the cDNA or gDNA that served as material.

A few counts support this clone. The CDR3 is 13 residues long. V was clipped by 3 bases and J by 3 bases, with 8 bases between them. The germline gives CDR1 MDHEN, CDR2 SYDVKM. Original methodology: How many nucleated cells were present was estimated from reference gene primer amplification. Clones were sequenced by immunoSEQ multiplex PCR, and TCRdb holds only the in-frame ones, with some missing. For V, J and clone size, that table is used; D and trimming come from the DNA. The sample includes around 180,000 clones, around 85% of them seen just once. This sequence joins TRBV28 and TRBJ1-2; D perhaps matches TRBD1 (5 bases). Sequenced: peripheral blood. The receptor was isolated from a human donor with active or convalescent COVID-19. The donor label of this sample is uncertain. Written as DNA, the CDR3 is TGTGCCAGCAGTTTGAAGGGGCACTATGGCTACACCTTC. It translates to CASSLKGHYGYTF.